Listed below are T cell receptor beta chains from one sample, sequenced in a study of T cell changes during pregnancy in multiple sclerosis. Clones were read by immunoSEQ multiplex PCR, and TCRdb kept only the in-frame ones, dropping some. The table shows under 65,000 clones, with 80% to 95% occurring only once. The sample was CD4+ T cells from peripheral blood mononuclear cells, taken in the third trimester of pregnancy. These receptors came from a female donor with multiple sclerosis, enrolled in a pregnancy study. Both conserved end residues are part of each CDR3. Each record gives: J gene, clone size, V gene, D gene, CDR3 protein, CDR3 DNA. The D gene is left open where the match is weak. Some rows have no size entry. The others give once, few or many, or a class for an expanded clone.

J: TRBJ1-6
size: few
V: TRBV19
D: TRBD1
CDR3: CASSMEGQGNSPLHF
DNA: TGTGCCAGTAGTATGGAGGGACAGGGGAATTCACCCCTCCACTTT

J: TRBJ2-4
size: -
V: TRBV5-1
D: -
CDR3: CASSLQGDIQYF
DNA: TGCGCCAGCAGCTTGCAGGGTGACATTCAGTACTTC

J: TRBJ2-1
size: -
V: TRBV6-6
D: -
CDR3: CASSADLRGIAFF
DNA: TGTGCCAGCAGCGCCGACCTTAGGGGGATCGCGTTCTTC

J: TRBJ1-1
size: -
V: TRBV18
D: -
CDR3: CASSPWAGLNTEAFF
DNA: TGTGCCAGCTCACCATGGGCAGGTTTGAACACTGAAGCTTTCTTT

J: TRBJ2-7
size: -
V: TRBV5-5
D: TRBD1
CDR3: CASSSLGQGSYEQYF
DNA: TGTGCCAGCAGCTCTCTCGGACAGGGTTCCTACGAGCAGTACTTC

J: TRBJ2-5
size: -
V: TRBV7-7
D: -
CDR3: CASSLGSGQETQYF
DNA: TGTGCTAGCAGCTTAGGTTCCGGGCAAGAGACCCAGTACTTC

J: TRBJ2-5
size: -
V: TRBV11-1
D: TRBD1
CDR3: CASSQGAGETQYF
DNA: TGTGCCAGCAGTCAGGGGGCTGGGGAGACCCAGTACTTC

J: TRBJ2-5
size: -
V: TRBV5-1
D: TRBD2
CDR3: CASSFPSGGFAETQYF
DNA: TGCGCCAGCAGCTTTCCTAGCGGGGGCTTTGCGGAGACCCAGTACTTC

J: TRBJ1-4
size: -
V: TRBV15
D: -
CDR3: CATSRGGGLATNEKLFF
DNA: TGTGCCACCAGCAGAGGGGGAGGTCTGGCAACTAATGAAAAACTGTTTTTT

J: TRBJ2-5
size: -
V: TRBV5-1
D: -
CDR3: CASSLVQDLQETQYF
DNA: TGCGCCAGCAGCTTGGTACAGGACCTCCAAGAGACCCAGTACTTC

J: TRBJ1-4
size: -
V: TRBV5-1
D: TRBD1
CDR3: CASSYLRKAGTENTTNEKLFF
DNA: TGCGCCAGCAGCTATCTTCGTAAAGCCGGGACAGAGAACACAACTAATGAAAAACTGTTTTTT

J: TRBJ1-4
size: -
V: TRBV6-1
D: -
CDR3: CASSDPPEKLFF
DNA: TGTGCCAGCAGTGACCCACCGGAGAAACTGTTTTTT

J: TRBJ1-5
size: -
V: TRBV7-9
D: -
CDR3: CASSLGQNSNQPQHF
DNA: TGTGCCAGCAGCTTAGGACAGAATAGCAATCAGCCCCAGCATTTT

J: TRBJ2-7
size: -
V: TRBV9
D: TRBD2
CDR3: CASSVANRGGVYF
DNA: TGTGCCAGCAGCGTAGCTAACCGGGGGGGGGTGTACTTC

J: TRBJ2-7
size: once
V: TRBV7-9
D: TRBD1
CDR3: CASSLPPRTGKYEQYF
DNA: TGTGCCAGCAGCCTACCCCCCCGGACAGGAAAATACGAGCAGTACTTC

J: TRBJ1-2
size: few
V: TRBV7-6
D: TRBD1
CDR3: CASSRDRAGNTGYTF
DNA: TGTGCCAGCAGCCGAGACAGGGCGGGAAACACGGGCTACACCTTC

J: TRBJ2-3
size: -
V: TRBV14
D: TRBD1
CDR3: CASSRTGQRTDTQYF
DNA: TGTGCCAGCAGCCGTACGGGACAGCGCACAGATACGCAGTATTTT

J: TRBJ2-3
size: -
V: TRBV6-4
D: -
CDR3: CASSVDYTDTQYF
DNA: TGTGCCAGCAGTGTCGACTACACAGATACGCAGTATTTT

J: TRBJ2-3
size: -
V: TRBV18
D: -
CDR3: CASSAGGTDTQYF
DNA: TGTGCCAGCTCAGCAGGGGGCACAGATACGCAGTATTTT

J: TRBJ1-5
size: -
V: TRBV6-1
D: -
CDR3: CASSGITYQPQHF
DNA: TGTGCCAGCAGTGGTATCACTTATCAGCCCCAGCATTTT

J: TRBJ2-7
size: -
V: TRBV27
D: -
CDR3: CASSSTGIFYEQYF
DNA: TGTGCCAGCAGTTCAACAGGTATATTCTACGAGCAGTACTTC

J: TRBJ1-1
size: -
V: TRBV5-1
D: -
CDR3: CASGARGGTEAFF
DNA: TGCGCCAGCGGGGCTAGAGGGGGCACTGAAGCTTTCTTT

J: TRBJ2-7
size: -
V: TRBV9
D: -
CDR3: CASSVEGTSFEQYF
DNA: TGTGCCAGCAGCGTAGAGGGGACTTCGTTCGAGCAGTACTTC

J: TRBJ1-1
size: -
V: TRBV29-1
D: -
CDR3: CSVVDSQMNTEAFF
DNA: TGCAGCGTTGTCGACAGTCAAATGAACACTGAAGCTTTCTTT

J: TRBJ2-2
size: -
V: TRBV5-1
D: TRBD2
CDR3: CASSLAGGGVAGELFF
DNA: TGCGCCAGCAGCTTGGCCGGCGGGGGAGTCGCCGGGGAGCTGTTTTTT

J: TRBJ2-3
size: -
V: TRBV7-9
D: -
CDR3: CASSRGSDTQYF
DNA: TGTGCCAGCAGCAGGGGGTCGGATACGCAGTATTTT

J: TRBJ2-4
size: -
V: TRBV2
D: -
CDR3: CASRLPTGRKIQYF
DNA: TGTGCCAGCAGGTTACCCACTGGGAGAAAAATACAGTACTTC

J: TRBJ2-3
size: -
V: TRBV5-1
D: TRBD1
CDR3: CASSLRTGTNREYF
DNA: TGCGCCAGCAGCTTAAGGACAGGGACAAATCGCGAGTATTTT

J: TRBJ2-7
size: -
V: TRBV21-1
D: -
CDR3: CASSKGELGQYEQYF
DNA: TGTGCCAGCAGCAAGGGCGAGCTGGGACAGTACGAGCAGTACTTC

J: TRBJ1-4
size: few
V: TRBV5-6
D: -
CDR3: CASSLVSDEKLFF
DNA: TGTGCCAGCAGCTTGGTGTCGGATGAAAAACTGTTTTTT

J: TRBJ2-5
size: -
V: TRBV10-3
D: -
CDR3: CAISEWRDGRETQYF
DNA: TGTGCCATCAGTGAGTGGCGCGATGGGCGTGAGACCCAGTACTTC

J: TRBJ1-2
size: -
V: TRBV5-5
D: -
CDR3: CASSLTAAGKNYGYTF
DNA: TGTGCCAGCAGCTTAACGGCTGCGGGCAAAAACTATGGCTACACCTTC

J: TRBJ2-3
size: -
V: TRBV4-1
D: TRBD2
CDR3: CASSQETSGGFTDTQYF
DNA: TGCGCCAGCAGCCAAGAGACTAGCGGGGGGTTCACAGATACGCAGTATTTT

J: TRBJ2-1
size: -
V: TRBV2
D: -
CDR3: CASSGSRVGEQFF
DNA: TGTGCCAGCAGTGGTTCCCGGGTGGGTGAGCAGTTCTTC

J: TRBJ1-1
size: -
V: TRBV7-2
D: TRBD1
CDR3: CASSSDRGLAEAFF
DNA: TGTGCCAGCAGCTCGGACAGGGGGCTTGCTGAAGCTTTCTTT

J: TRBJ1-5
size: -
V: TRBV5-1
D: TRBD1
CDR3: CASSLGTVQNQPQHF
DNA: TGCGCCAGCAGCCTAGGGACAGTCCAGAATCAGCCCCAGCATTTT

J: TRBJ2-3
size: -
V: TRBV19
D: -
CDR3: CASSIRGERTLVGADTQYF
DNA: TGTGCCAGTAGTATTCGAGGAGAGCGGACCTTAGTGGGCGCAGATACGCAGTATTTT

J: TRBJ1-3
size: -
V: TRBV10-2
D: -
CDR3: CASSEPRGSGNTIYF
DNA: TGCGCCAGCAGTGAGCCCAGGGGCTCTGGAAACACCATATATTTT

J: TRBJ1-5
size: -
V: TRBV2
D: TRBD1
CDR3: CASNRGQGPSQPQHF
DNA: TGTGCCAGCAACCGGGGACAGGGGCCTTCGCAGCCCCAGCATTTT

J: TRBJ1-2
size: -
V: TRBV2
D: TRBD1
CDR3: CASIGQGVGGYTF
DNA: TGTGCCAGCATCGGACAGGGGGTCGGAGGCTACACCTTC

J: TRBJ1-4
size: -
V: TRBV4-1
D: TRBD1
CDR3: CASSHRQGNEKLFF
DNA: TGCGCCAGCAGCCATAGACAGGGGAATGAAAAACTGTTTTTT

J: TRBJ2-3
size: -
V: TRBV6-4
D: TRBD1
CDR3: CASRLQGANTDTQYF
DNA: TGTGCCAGCAGACTCCAGGGGGCAAACACAGATACGCAGTATTTT

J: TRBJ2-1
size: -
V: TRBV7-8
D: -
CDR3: CASSLVSGLYNEQFF
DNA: TGTGCCAGCAGCTTAGTCTCCGGACTTTACAATGAGCAGTTCTTC

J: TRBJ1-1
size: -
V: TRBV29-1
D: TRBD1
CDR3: CSVKKTGGEAFF
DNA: TGCAGCGTTAAGAAGACAGGGGGCGAAGCTTTCTTT

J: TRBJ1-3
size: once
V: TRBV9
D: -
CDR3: CASSVEMTASGNTIYF
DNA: TGTGCCAGCAGCGTAGAAATGACAGCCTCTGGAAACACCATATATTTT

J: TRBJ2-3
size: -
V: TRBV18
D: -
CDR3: CASSPRSLGTDTQYF
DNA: TGTGCCAGCTCACCGAGAAGCCTGGGCACAGATACGCAGTATTTT

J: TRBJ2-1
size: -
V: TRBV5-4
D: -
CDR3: CASSLGGASNEQFF
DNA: TGTGCCAGCAGCTTGGGCGGGGCCTCCAATGAGCAGTTCTTC

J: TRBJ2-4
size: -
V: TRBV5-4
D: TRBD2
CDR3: CASSLDSGGAKNIQYF
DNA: TGTGCCAGCAGCTTGGATAGCGGGGGGGCCAAAAACATTCAGTACTTC

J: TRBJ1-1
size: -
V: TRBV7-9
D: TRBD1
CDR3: CASSPMGPGQKNTEAFF
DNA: TGTGCCAGCAGCCCAATGGGACCGGGACAGAAGAACACTGAAGCTTTCTTT